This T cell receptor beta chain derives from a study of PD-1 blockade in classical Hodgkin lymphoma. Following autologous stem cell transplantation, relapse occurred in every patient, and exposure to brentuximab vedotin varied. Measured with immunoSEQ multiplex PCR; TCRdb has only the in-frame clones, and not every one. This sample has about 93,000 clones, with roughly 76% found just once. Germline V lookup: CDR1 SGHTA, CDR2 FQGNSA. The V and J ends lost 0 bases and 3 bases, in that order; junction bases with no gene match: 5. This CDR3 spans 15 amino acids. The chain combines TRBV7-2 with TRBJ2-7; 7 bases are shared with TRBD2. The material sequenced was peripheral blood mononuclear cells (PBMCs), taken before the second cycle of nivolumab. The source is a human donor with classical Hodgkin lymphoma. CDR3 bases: TGTGCCAGCAGCTTAGCGGGAGGGGCCCTCTACGAGCAGTACTTC. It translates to CASSLAGGALYEQYF.